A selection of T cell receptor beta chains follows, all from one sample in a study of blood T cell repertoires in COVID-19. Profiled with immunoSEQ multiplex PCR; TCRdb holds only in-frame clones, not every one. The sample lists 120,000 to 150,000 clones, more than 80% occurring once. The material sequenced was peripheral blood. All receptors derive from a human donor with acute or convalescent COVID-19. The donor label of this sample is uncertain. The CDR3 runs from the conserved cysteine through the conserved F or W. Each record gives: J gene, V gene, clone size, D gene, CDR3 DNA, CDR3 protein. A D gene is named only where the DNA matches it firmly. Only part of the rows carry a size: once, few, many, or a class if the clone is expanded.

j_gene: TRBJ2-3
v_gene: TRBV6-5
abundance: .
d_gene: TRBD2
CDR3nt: TGTGCCAGCAGTCCAAGCGGGGGTACAGATACGCAGTATTTT
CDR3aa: CASSPSGGTDTQYF

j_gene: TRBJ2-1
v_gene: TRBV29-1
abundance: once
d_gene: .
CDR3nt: TGCAGCCTTCTAGCCGGGCCCCTGGGTAATGAGCAGTTCTTC
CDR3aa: CSLLAGPLGNEQFF

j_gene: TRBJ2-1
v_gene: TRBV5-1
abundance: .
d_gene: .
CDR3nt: TGCGCCAGCAGCTTCCAGGGTCCCTACAATGAGCAGTTCTTC
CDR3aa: CASSFQGPYNEQFF

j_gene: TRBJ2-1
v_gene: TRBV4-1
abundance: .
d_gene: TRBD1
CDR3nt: TGCGCCAGCAGCCCATACCGACAGGGGGCCTATGAGCAGTTCTTC
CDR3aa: CASSPYRQGAYEQFF

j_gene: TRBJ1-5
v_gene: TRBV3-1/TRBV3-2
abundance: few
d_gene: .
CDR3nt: TGTGCCAGCAGCCTCGACCAGGGCGGCCAGCCCCAGCATTTT
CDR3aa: CASSLDQGGQPQHF

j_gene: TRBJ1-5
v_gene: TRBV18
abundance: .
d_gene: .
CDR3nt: TGTGCCAGCTCACCGGACAGTAATCAGCCCCAGCATTTT
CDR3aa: CASSPDSNQPQHF

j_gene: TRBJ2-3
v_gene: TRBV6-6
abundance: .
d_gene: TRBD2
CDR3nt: TGTGCCAGCAGACTAGCGGGGGCAGATACGCAGTATTTT
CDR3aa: CASRLAGADTQYF

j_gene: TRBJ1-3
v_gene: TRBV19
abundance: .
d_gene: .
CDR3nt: TGTGCCAGTAGTATTAAAGGGGCCCGTCTCTCTGGAAACACCATATATTTT
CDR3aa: CASSIKGARLSGNTIYF

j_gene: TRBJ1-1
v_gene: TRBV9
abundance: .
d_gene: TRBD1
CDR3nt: TGTGCCAGCAGCCTTGAGGGACAGTTGAACACTGAAGCTTTCTTT
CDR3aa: CASSLEGQLNTEAFF

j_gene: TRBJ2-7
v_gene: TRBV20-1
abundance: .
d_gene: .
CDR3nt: TGCAGTGCCCCGGACATCTACGAGCAGTACTTC
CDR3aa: CSAPDIYEQYF

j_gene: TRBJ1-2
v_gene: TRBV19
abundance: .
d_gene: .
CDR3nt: TGTGCCAGTAGTCCCCCCGCGTGTCCTAACTATGGCTACACCTTC
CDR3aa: CASSPPACPNYGYTF

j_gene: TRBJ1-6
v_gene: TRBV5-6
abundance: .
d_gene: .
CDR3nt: TGTGCCAGCAGCGTCGGGATGTTTTATAATTCACCCCTCCACTTT
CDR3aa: CASSVGMFYNSPLHF

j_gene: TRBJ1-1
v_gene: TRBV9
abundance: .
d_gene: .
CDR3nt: TGTGCCAGCAGCGGAGGTTGGCACACTGAAGCTTTCTTT
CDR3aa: CASSGGWHTEAFF

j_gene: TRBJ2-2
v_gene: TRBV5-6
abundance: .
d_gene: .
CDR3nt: TGTGCCAGCAGCGGGCGGAACACCGGGGAGCTGTTTTTT
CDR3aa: CASSGRNTGELFF

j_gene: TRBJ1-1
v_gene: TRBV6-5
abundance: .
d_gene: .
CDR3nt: TGTGCCAGCAAGGGAGGATTTAACACTGAAGCTTTCTTT
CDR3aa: CASKGGFNTEAFF

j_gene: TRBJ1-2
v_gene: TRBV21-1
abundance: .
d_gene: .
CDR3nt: TGTGCCAGCTTTCAAGATCCGGGACAGGGGGCTGGAAACTATGGCTACACCTTC
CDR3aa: CASFQDPGQGAGNYGYTF

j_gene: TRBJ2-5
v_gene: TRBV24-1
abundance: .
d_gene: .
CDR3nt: TGTGCCACCAGTGACCCCGGGACAAGGACCCGAGAGACCCAGTACTTC
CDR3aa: CATSDPGTRTRETQYF

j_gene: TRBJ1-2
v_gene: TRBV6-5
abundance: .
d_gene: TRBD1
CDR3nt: TGTGCCAGCAGTTACGGGCAGGGGGACCCCTATGGCTACACCTTC
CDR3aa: CASSYGQGDPYGYTF

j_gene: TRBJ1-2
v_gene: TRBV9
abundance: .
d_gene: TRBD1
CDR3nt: TGTGCCAGCCGATCTTGGGACAGGGGGAACTATGGCTACACCTTC
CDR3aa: CASRSWDRGNYGYTF

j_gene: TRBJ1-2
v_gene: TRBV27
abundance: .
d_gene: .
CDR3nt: TGTGCCAGCAGTTTAGGGTGGGGGGGGGCTGGTGGCTACACCTTC
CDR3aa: CASSLGWGGAGGYTF

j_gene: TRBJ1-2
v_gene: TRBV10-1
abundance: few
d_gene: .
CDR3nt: TGCGCCAGCAGCGCCGAGACAGCCTATGGCTACACCTTC
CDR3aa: CASSAETAYGYTF

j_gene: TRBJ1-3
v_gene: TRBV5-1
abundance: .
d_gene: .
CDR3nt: TGCGCCAGCAGCTTGGGCCAGATCTCTGGAAACACCATATATTTT
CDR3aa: CASSLGQISGNTIYF

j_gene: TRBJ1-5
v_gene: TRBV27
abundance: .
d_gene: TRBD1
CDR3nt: TGTGCCAGCAGTTTATTCGGACAGGGGGTAAATCAGCCCCAGCATTTT
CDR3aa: CASSLFGQGVNQPQHF

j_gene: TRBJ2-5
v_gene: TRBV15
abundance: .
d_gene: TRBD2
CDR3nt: TGTGCCACCAGCAGAGTTACTAGCGGGGGGGCCGGGGAGACCCAGTACTTC
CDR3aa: CATSRVTSGGAGETQYF

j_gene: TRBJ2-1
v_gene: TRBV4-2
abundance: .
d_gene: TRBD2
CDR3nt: TGTGCCAGCAGCCGCGGATCCGGGACTAGAGCCTACAATGAGCAGTTCTTC
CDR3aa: CASSRGSGTRAYNEQFF

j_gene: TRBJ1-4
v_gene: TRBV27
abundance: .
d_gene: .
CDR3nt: TGTGCCAGCACCCCGGTAGCGGGAGTTAATGAAAAACTGTTTTTT
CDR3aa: CASTPVAGVNEKLFF

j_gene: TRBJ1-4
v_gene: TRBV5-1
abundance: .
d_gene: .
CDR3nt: TGCGCCAGCAGCTTGGGTAGGCCAGGCGTGGAAAAACTGTTTTTT
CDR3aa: CASSLGRPGVEKLFF

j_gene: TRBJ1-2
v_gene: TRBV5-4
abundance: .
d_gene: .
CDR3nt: TGTGCCAGCAGCCAAGGGTTTCAAGGGGTCTATGGCTACACCTTC
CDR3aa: CASSQGFQGVYGYTF

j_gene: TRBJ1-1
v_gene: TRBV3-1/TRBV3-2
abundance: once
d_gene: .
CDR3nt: TGTGCCAGCAGCGTCTGGGGCGGGGGAAACACTGAAGCTTTCTTT
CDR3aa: CASSVWGGGNTEAFF

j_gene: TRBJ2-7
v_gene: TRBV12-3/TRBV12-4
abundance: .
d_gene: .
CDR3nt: TGTGCCAGCAGTTTAGAGCGAGCCTACGAGCAGTACTTC
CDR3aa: CASSLERAYEQYF

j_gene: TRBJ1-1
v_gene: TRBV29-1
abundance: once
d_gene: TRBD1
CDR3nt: TGCAGCGTTATCCAAGACAGGGTGGTCTGGGAAGCTTTCTTT
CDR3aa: CSVIQDRVVWEAFF

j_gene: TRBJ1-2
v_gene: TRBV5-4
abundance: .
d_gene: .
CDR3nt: TGTGCCAGCAGCTTGCCCGGGTGGGACTATGGCTACACCTTC
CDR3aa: CASSLPGWDYGYTF

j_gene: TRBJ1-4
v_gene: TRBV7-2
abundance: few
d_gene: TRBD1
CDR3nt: TGTGCCAGCAGCTCGGACAGGGGAGACGAAAAACTGTTTTTT
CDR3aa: CASSSDRGDEKLFF

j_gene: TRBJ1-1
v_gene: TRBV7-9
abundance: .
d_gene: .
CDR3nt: TGTGCCAGCAGCTTAGCCACCGGGGATACTGAAGCTTTCTTT
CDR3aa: CASSLATGDTEAFF

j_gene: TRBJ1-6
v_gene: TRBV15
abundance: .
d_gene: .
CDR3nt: TGTGCCACCAGCAGAGTCTCCCCTGGGGGCAATTCACCCCTCCACTTT
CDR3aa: CATSRVSPGGNSPLHF

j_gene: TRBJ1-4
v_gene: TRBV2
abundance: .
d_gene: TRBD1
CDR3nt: TGTGCCAGCAGTGATGGACAGGGGTATGAAAAACTGTTTTTT
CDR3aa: CASSDGQGYEKLFF

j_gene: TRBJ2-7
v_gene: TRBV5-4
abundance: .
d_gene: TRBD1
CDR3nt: TGTGCCAGCAGCTTACAGGGGGGCCACGAGCAGTACTTC
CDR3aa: CASSLQGGHEQYF

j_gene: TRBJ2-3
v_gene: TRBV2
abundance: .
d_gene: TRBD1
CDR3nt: TGTGCCAGCAGCAGACAGGGTTGGCCAGATACGCAGTATTTT
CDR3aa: CASSRQGWPDTQYF